The clone carrying this TCR beta chain was counted once. The V and J ends lost 0 bases and 0 bases respectively, with 17 bases between them. The CDR3 runs to 18 residues. Germline assignment: CDR1 LGHDT and CDR2 YNNKEL (reference sequence). Original processing notes: Estimated nucleated cell counts came from reference gene primer amplification. This table comes from immunoSEQ multiplex PCR, and its TCRdb copy is limited to in-frame clones, with some not included. The V and J calls and clone size were taken over from that table, and D and trimming were inferred from the DNA. This table holds 190,000 or so clones, around nine tenths found once. The data stem from a study of blood T cell repertoires in COVID-19. Study-level information: Italy, Spain and the United States were the sources of the convalescent and acute COVID-19 samples. The cDNA or gDNA used as material had been derived from T cells, B-cell-depleted T cells, or PBMCs.

The sequencing sample was made of peripheral blood. V gene TRBV3-1 (or the pseudogene TRBV3-2) combines with J gene TRBJ1-1; D remains ambiguous. This clonotype was sampled from a man in his fifties or sixties who had recovered from COVID-19. This CDR3 reads CASSQDPGATAMNTEAFF. CDR3 bases: TGTGCCAGCAGCCAAGACCCGGGAGCGACCGCCATGAACACTGAAGCTTTCTTT.